This T cell receptor beta chain came from a study of cytomegalovirus exposure and HLA in healthy donors. Study context: Inside one of the first data releases sat roughly 80 million unique TCRs taken from HLA-typed donors. For the approximately 410 genotyped donors, 81% fell within the Caucasian-associated ancestry cluster. Whole-study findings and limits: Analyses of presence and absence presupposed an approximately uniform sequencing depth across donors.

With 60 Vbeta and 13 Jbeta primers, the PCR was carried out. Original analysis: Later work found tens of millions of unique TCR beta chains, with approximately 12 million shared. TCRdb's table, derived via immunoSEQ multiplex PCR, lists solely in-frame clones and lacks some. The V and J calls and clone size were taken over from that table, and D and trimming were inferred from the DNA. This sample carries about 110,000 clones, around 74% of them seen once, and the ten largest clones take under 1.5%. Details on this clone: Its antigen is unidentified.

CDR3 length: 15 amino acids. Germline V lookup: CDR1 WNHNN, CDR2 SYGVQD (reference sequence). With 1 base removed from V and 7 bases from J, the gap between germline ends came to 17 bases. The TCR sequence derives from a middle-aged man in good health and CMV-seronegative. The specimen was PBMCs. The gene calls are TRBV10-1 and TRBJ2-7; weak D call: TRBD2 (5 bases). The CDR3: CASSEFTSGRMEQYF. The CDR3 coding sequence is TGCGCCAGCAGTGAGTTTACCAGCGGCCGTATGGAGCAGTACTTC.